Following are 28 T cell receptor beta chains from one sample sequenced in a study of tumor T cells in aggressive B-cell lymphoma. This table comes from immunoSEQ multiplex PCR, and its TCRdb copy is limited to in-frame clones, with some not included. The sample lists around 8,400 clones, over 75% occurring once. The material sequenced was tumor tissue. These TCRs come from an adult with diffuse large B cell lymphoma.

This chain connects TRBV23-1 to TRBJ2-7; a weak D match, TRBD2 (7 bases). TRBV23-1 is known as an ORF, though its function is uncertain. CDR3 length: 14 residues. Trimming stripped 0 bases from V and 4 bases from J, with 10 bases between. CDR3 sequence reads: CASSQSGGAYEQYF. Written as DNA, the CDR3 is TGCGCCAGCAGTCAATCGGGGGGGGCGTACGAGCAGTACTTC.

The V call is TRBV30, the J call TRBJ2-3; 9 bases fit TRBD2. From germline, CDR1 is GTSNPN and CDR2 SVGIG (reference sequence). There are 15 residues in the CDR3. V lost 0 bases and J lost 4; bases outside the gene matches: 5. The CDR3 here is CAWSVAASGADTQYF. The CDR3 nucleotides are TGTGCCTGGAGTGTAGCGGCTAGCGGGGCAGATACGCAGTATTTT.

Worth noting for this clone: An end of the junction differs from the germline gene, which may be a read error. The sample holds other DNA sequences that translate to the same CDR3. V usage is TRBV18 and J usage is TRBJ1-6; D ambiguous. Germline V gene lookup returns CDR1 KGHSH and CDR2 LQKENI. CDR3 size: 17 residues. The CDR3 loop is CASSPGPGSSYNSPLHF. The CDR3 nucleotides are TGTGCCAGCTCACCAGGACCGGGGAGCTCCTATAATTCCCCCCTCCACTTT.

The chain joins TRBV7-9 to TRBJ1-2; 7 bases line up with TRBD1. The CDR3 contains 14 residues. CDR1 is SEHNR and CDR2 is FQNEAQ in the germline V gene (reference sequence). Trimming took 3 bases from V and 7 from J; bases not matched to a gene: 8. In DNA, the CDR3 is TGTGCCAGCAGCTTTACAGGGGCAGGGAGTGGCTACACCTTC. Translating gives CASSFTGAGSGYTF.

This chain connects TRBV6-5 to TRBJ2-1; 9 nucleotides match TRBD1. Germline V gene sequence: CDR1 MNHEY, CDR2 SVGAGI. This CDR3 region has 16 residues. V lost 0 bases, J lost 4 bases, and 4 bases stayed unmatched. CDR3 protein: CASSYSRGTGYNEQFF. DNA of the CDR3: TGTGCCAGCAGTTACTCGAGGGGGACAGGGTACAATGAGCAGTTCTTC.

The chain's CDR3 is CASSLLTGLSSYEQYF. CDR3 DNA: TGCGCCAGCAGCTTACTGACAGGATTGAGCTCCTACGAGCAGTACTTC. The chain has TRBV5-1 and TRBJ2-7; tentatively, D is TRBD1 (6 bases). The germline V gene encodes CDR1 SGHRS and CDR2 YFSETQ. Trimming took 2 bases from V and 0 from J, leaving 15 bases between them. The CDR3 has 16 residues. Based on the CDR3 plus reference TRBV5-1 and TRBJ2-7, the full variable domain is KAGVTQTPRYLIKTRGQQVTLSCSPISGHRSVSWYQQTPGQGLQFLFEYFSETQRNKGNFPGRFSGRQFSNSRSEMNVSTLELGDSALYLCASSLLTGLSSYEQYFGPGTRLTVT.

V and J are TRBV2 and TRBJ2-5; a weak D match, TRBD2 (6 bases). CDR1 and CDR2 (germline): SNHLY, FYNNEI. The V gene lost 2 bases and the J gene lost 0 bases, with 13 bases spanning the gap. The CDR3 consists of 16 residues. The CDR3 spells CASSEFLLAYQETQYF. CDR3 nucleotide sequence: TGTGCCAGCAGTGAATTTTTACTAGCCTACCAAGAGACCCAGTACTTC. The variable domain in full, with the rest retrieved from reference TRBV2 and TRBJ2-5, is EPEVTQTPSHQVTQMGQEVILRCVPISNHLYFYWYRQILGQKVEFLVSFYNNEISEKSEIFDDQFSVERPDGSNFTLKIRSTKLEDSAMYFCASSEFLLAYQETQYFGPGTRLLVL.

This chain connects TRBV11-2 to TRBJ2-2; 9 nucleotides align to TRBD2. Germline V gene lookup returns CDR1 SGHAT and CDR2 FQNNGV. The CDR3 is 18 residues long. The V segment lost 5 bases and the J segment 3 bases; nucleotides outside the gene matches: 13. CDR3 bases: TGTGCCAGCAGCCCGAGGGCTAGCGGGAAAGAGGACACCGGGGAGCTGTTTTTT. Translating it yields CASSPRASGKEDTGELFF. Full variable domain (rest looked up from reference TRBV11-2 and TRBJ2-2): EAGVAQSPRYKIIEKRQSVAFWCNPISGHATLYWYQQILGQGPKLLIQFQNNGVVDDSQLPKDRFSAERLKGVDSTLKIQPAKLEDSAVYLCASSPRASGKEDTGELFFGEGSRLTVL.

V usage is TRBV4-3 and J usage is TRBJ1-1; weak D call: TRBD1 (6 bases). V was trimmed by 3 bases and J by 5 bases, leaving 10 bases between them. Germline CDR1 is LGHNA and CDR2 is YSLEER. This CDR3 is built from 13 residues. The CDR3 spells CASSQGDITEAFF. In DNA, the CDR3 is TGCGCCAGCAGCCAGGGGGACATAACTGAAGCTTTCTTT.

The chain is built from TRBV4-3 and TRBJ2-7; 9 positions agree with TRBD2. From germline, CDR1 is LGHNA and CDR2 YSLEER. CDR3 length: 19 amino acids. The junction had 14 bases not matched to a gene; V was cut back by 0 bases and J by 2 bases. The CDR3 DNA follows: TGCGCCAGCAGCCAAGATATAGGGCTAGCGGGATTTCCCGCCTACGAGCAGTACTTC. This gives the protein CASSQDIGLAGFPAYEQYF.

V gene TRBV25-1 combines with J gene TRBJ2-3; TRBD1 might be the D (5 bases). The germline V gene has CDR1 MGHDK and CDR2 SYGVNS. Trimming shortened V by 3 bases and J by 0 bases, and 10 bases separated the two germline ends. This CDR3 comprises 15 residues. The CDR3 loop reads CASSDLRQSTDTQYF. The CDR3 bases are TGTGCCAGCAGTGACCTCCGACAGAGCACAGATACGCAGTATTTT.

V usage is TRBV9 and J usage is TRBJ2-2; a weak D match, TRBD2 (5 bases). Trimming left V 1 base short and J 7 bases short, with 11 bases between. The CDR3 spans 14 residues. Germline assignment: CDR1 SGDLS and CDR2 YYNGEE. CDR3 sequence (DNA): TGTGCCAGCAGCGTAAGCAGGCGGGTCGGGGAGCTGTTTTTT. Translated, it gives CASSVSRRVGELFF.

This chain connects TRBV9 to TRBJ2-5, with TRBD2 as a possible D gene (6 bases). The germline gives CDR1 SGDLS, CDR2 YYNGEE. V lost 6 bases and J 4 bases, leaving 25 bases between the germline ends. This CDR3 region has 17 residues. In nucleotides, the CDR3 is TGTGCCAGCAACTACGGGGGAGACTTGACGTGGGGAGAGACCCAGTACTTC. This gives the protein CASNYGGDLTWGETQYF.

V is TRBV28 and J is TRBJ2-1; 11 nucleotides align to TRBD2. Germline CDR1 reads MDHEN; CDR2 reads SYDVKM. V shed 10 bases and J 2 bases; nucleotides not matched to a gene: 1. CDR3 length: 13 amino acids. The CDR3 reads CAISGRAYNEQFF. As DNA, the CDR3 is TGTGCCATTAGCGGGAGGGCCTACAATGAGCAGTTCTTC.

This chain joins TRBV9 and TRBJ2-3; D perhaps matches TRBD1 (6 bases). This CDR3 region has 16 residues. Germline V CDR1 and CDR2: SGDLS, YYNGEE. With 0 bases removed from V and 6 bases from J, the gap between germline ends came to 17 bases. The CDR3 spells CASSVGQGRRVDTQYF. CDR3 in DNA: TGTGCCAGCAGCGTAGGCCAGGGGCGTCGGGTGGATACGCAGTATTTT.

The chain combines TRBV18 with TRBJ1-1, with unresolved D. V lost 3 bases and J lost 7, with 9 bases in between. Germline V lookup: CDR1 KGHSH, CDR2 LQKENI. This CDR3 has 12 amino acids. CDR3 amino acids: CASSPGEGEAFF. In DNA, the CDR3 is TGTGCCAGCTCACCGGGAGAGGGTGAAGCTTTCTTT.

The chain is built from TRBV6-4 and TRBJ2-3; possible D gene TRBD2, 5 bases. Germline CDR1 and CDR2: MRHNA and SNTAGT. The CDR3 extends over 16 amino acids. The V gene lost 1 base and the J gene lost 0 bases, with 11 bases spanning the gap. This chain's CDR3 is CASSDWDSDSTDTQYF. For the CDR3, the DNA is TGTGCCAGCAGTGACTGGGATAGCGATAGCACAGATACGCAGTATTTT.

The V and J genes are TRBV11-3 and TRBJ2-5; TRBD1 matches at 8 bases. Germline V CDR1 and CDR2: SGHNT, YENEEA. The CDR3 spans 13 residues. Trimming took 6 bases from V and 5 from J; bases not matched to a gene: 5. The CDR3 DNA follows: TGTGCCAGCAGTAGGACAGGGTGGGAGACCCAGTACTTC. It specifies CASSRTGWETQYF.

V usage is TRBV30 and J usage is TRBJ1-5; tentatively, D is TRBD1 (6 bases). Trimming took off 6 bases at V and 5 bases at J, with 14 bases between the two ends. The CDR3 loop spans 13 amino acids. Per the germline V gene, CDR1 is GTSNPN and CDR2 is SVGIG (reference sequence). The CDR3: CACSQGFDQPQHF. The CDR3 DNA reads as TGTGCCTGCTCCCAGGGGTTCGATCAGCCCCAGCATTTT. The whole variable domain, filled in from reference TRBV30 and TRBJ1-5, reads SQTIHQWPATLVQPVGSPLSLECTVEGTSNPNLYWYRQAAGRGLQLLFYSVGIGQISSEVPQNLSASRPQDRQFILSSKKLLLSDSGFYLCACSQGFDQPQHFGDGTRLSIL.

The chain has TRBV5-1 and TRBJ2-3; D is unresolved. The CDR3 spans 15 residues. Per the germline V gene, CDR1 is SGHRS and CDR2 is YFSETQ. The ends were cut back, 0 bases at V and 3 bases at J, with 11 bases in the middle. CDR3: CASSLDNPRTDTQYF. Written as DNA, the CDR3 is TGCGCCAGCAGCTTGGACAATCCTAGGACAGATACGCAGTATTTT.

The chain joins TRBV6-1 to TRBJ1-1; D is unresolved. Deletions cut 6 bases from V and 2 bases from J, with 13 bases between. CDR3 length: 14 amino acids. The germline V gene has CDR1 MNHNS and CDR2 SASEGT. The CDR3 region has the DNA TGTGCCAGCAGGACCTTAACAGTCAACACTGAAGCTTTCTTT. Translating it yields CASRTLTVNTEAFF.

The chain couples TRBV6-6 to TRBJ1-2; unclear D gene. The CDR3 consists of 14 residues. Germline V CDR1 and CDR2: MNHNY, SVGAGI (reference sequence). Trimming took 0 bases from V and 7 from J, leaving 12 bases between them. CDR3 region: CASSYSEGGVGYTF. The DNA for the CDR3 is TGTGCCAGCAGTTACTCTGAAGGCGGGGTTGGCTACACCTTC.

CDR3 protein: CASSLPPPGSYNEQFF. For the CDR3, the DNA is TGTGCCAGCAGCCTCCCCCCCCCAGGCTCCTACAATGAGCAGTTCTTC. The chain carries TRBV4-2 and TRBJ2-1; no clear D gene. Trimming removed 4 bases from V and 0 bases from J, with 13 bases in between. From germline, CDR1 is LGHNA and CDR2 YNFKEQ. The CDR3 is 16 residues long.

This clone came up a few times. The chain is built from TRBV11-3 and TRBJ2-3; D gene ambiguous. Germline-derived CDR1 and CDR2 are SGHNT and YENEEA. This CDR3 has 16 residues. Trimming stripped 6 bases from V and 0 bases from J, with 16 bases between. The CDR3 region is CASSKRLPGSTDTQYF. The CDR3 nucleotides read TGTGCCAGCAGTAAAAGGCTTCCGGGTAGCACAGATACGCAGTATTTT.

The chain combines TRBV27 with TRBJ1-5, with 12 bases aligning to TRBD1. V gave up 6 bases and J gave up 5 bases; unmatched junction bases: 11. The CDR3 totals 17 residues. Germline lookup yields CDR1 MNHEY and CDR2 SMNVEV (reference sequence). The CDR3 spells CASRLGRDRGPDQPQHF. The CDR3, as DNA: TGTGCCAGCAGGCTGGGCCGGGACAGGGGGCCGGATCAGCCCCAGCATTTT.

V usage is TRBV11-3 and J usage is TRBJ2-1; D gene ambiguous. V lost 8 bases to trimming and J lost 0 bases, with 14 bases between them. CDR1 is SGHNT, CDR2 YENEEA, per germline. This CDR3 contains 15 residues. Here the CDR3 reads CASQVGPSSYNEQFF. The CDR3, as DNA: TGTGCCAGCCAAGTGGGTCCTAGCTCCTACAATGAGCAGTTCTTC.

This clone showed up just once. The chain has TRBV4-1 and TRBJ2-4; a possible D gene is TRBD1 (6 bases). The CDR3 length is 17 residues. Deletions cut 3 bases from V and 0 bases from J, with 15 bases between. In germline, CDR1 is MGHRA, CDR2 YSYEKL. The CDR3 DNA sequence: TGCGCCAGCAGCCAGCCTACAGGGTATGGAGCCAAAAACATTCAGTACTTC. Translated: CASSQPTGYGAKNIQYF.

This clone was picked up one time. The chain couples TRBV29-1 to TRBJ1-5; D possibly corresponds to TRBD1 (6 bases). From germline, CDR1 is SQVTM and CDR2 ANQGSEA. CDR3 size: 13 residues. V was clipped by 8 bases and J by 3 bases, with 14 bases between them. Written as DNA, the CDR3 is TGCAGCTCCTCACAGGGTAACAATCAGCCCCAGCATTTT. Its translation: CSSSQGNNQPQHF.